This entry lists 2 T cell receptor beta chains sequenced from one sample in a study of blood T cell repertoires in COVID-19. Measured with immunoSEQ multiplex PCR; TCRdb has only the in-frame clones, and not every one. The table lists fewer than 250,000 clones, approximately 86% of them singletons. Sequencing input: peripheral blood. These receptors all stem from a woman in her sixties or seventies who had recovered from COVID-19.

The genes are TRBV7-2 and TRBJ2-7, with TRBD1 as a possible D gene (5 bases). V shed 3 bases and J shed 5 bases, with 8 bases lying between them. Per the germline V gene, CDR1 is SGHTA and CDR2 is FQGNSA. This CDR3 is 12 amino acids long. The CDR3 here is CASSFAGNEQYF. The CDR3 DNA sequence: TGTGCCAGCAGCTTTGCAGGGAACGAGCAGTACTTC. Complete variable domain (other parts from reference TRBV7-2 and TRBJ2-7): GAGVSQSPSNKVTEKGKDVELRCDPISGHTALYWYRQSLGQGLEFLIYFQGNSAPDKSGLPSDRFSAERTGGSVSTLTIQRTQQEDSAVYLCASSFAGNEQYFGPGTRLTVT.

The chain has TRBV7-9 and TRBJ2-7; 9 bases match TRBD2. The CDR3 extends over 14 amino acids. V lost 5 bases, J lost 2 bases, and 4 bases stayed unmatched. Per germline, CDR1 SEHNR and CDR2 FQNEAQ (reference sequence). The CDR3 DNA is TGTGCCAGCAGCCCGGGACTAGCAGCCTACGAGCAGTACTTC. Its protein product is CASSPGLAAYEQYF.